A selection of T cell receptor beta chains follows, all from one sample in a study of T cells after yellow fever vaccination. MiXCR, applied by TCRdb to the 5' RACE reads, yields one record per CDR3 protein. This sample has about 96,000 distinct CDR3 sequences, with roughly 8.2% found just once. The source material was CD8+ T cells not binding an NS4B(214-222) dextramer, sorted from PBMCs, sampled roughly 15 days after the first yellow fever vaccination. These receptors were taken from a man in his late teens or twenties who received the YFV17D yellow fever vaccine. The CDR3 runs from the conserved cysteine through the conserved F or W. Each record gives: V gene, D gene, J gene, clone size, CDR3 DNA, CDR3 protein. The D gene is left open where the match is weak. For some rows the clone size is stated as once, few or many, or as a class when expanded; others skip it.

TRBV10-3	.	TRBJ1-5	few	TGTGCCATCAGTGAGCCTGACGGCTCCAATCAGCCCCAGCATTTT	CAISEPDGSNQPQHF
TRBV20-1	.	TRBJ2-2	many	TGCAGTGCTAGAGATCGGGCCAGGACTTTGAACACCGGGGAGCTGTTTTTT	CSARDRARTLNTGELFF
TRBV12-5	.	TRBJ2-7	many	TGTGCTAGTGGTTTGGAGGGGTTCAACGAGCAGTACTTC	CASGLEGFNEQYF
TRBV7-2	.	TRBJ2-1	few	TGTGCCAGCAGCTTTCTCACTAGCTCCTACAATGAGCAGTTCTTC	CASSFLTSSYNEQFF
TRBV12-3/TRBV12-4	.	TRBJ2-1	few	TGTGCCAGCAGTTTTGGTCGCCCCGAGTACAATGAGCAGTTCTTC	CASSFGRPEYNEQFF
TRBV6-2/TRBV6-3	TRBD1	TRBJ2-5	few	TGTGCCAGCAGTTACCACAAGACAGGGGATAACCAGTACTTC	CASSYHKTGDNQYF
TRBV12-5	.	TRBJ2-7	few	TGTGCTAGTGGTTTGAAGGTGTTGACAGCTTCAACCTCCTACGAGCAGTACTTC	CASGLKVLTASTSYEQYF
TRBV7-8	.	TRBJ1-2	few	TGTGCCAGCAGCTTGGGGGTTTCGGGTTTGGGCGGCTACACCTTC	CASSLGVSGLGGYTF
TRBV5-1	TRBD2	TRBJ2-3	few	TGCGCCAGCAGCTTGGCGGGGGGAACCCTAGATACGCAGTATTTT	CASSLAGGTLDTQYF
TRBV18	.	TRBJ1-1	.	TGTGCCAGCTCACCACCGGTGTCGAACACTGAAGCTTTCTTT	CASSPPVSNTEAFF
TRBV14	.	TRBJ1-5	.	TGTGCCAGCAGCCAGGGAGGGGGGCCCCAGCATTTT	CASSQGGGPQHF
TRBV15	.	TRBJ2-5	many	TGTGCCACCAGCAGAGACCCTGGACAGAGAGAGACCCAGTACTTC	CATSRDPGQRETQYF
TRBV7-9	TRBD1	TRBJ2-7	.	TGTGCCAGCAGCAGTACCGGGACAGGGGTTTACGAGCAGTACTTC	CASSSTGTGVYEQYF
TRBV5-4	.	TRBJ2-7	.	TGTGCCAGCAGCTTTTCCCCCCGCGAGCAGTACTTC	CASSFSPREQYF
TRBV6-2/TRBV6-3	TRBD1	TRBJ2-2	few	TGTGCCAGCAGTTACCAAACAGGGGCAGCCGGGGAGCTGTTTTTT	CASSYQTGAAGELFF
TRBV27	TRBD2	TRBJ2-5	.	TGTGCCAGCAGTTTATATAGCGGGGGGGGCATCCCCCAAGAGACCCAGTACTTC	CASSLYSGGGIPQETQYF
TRBV5-4	TRBD2	TRBJ2-7	few	TGTGCCAGCAGCTTCGGGGGGGCGGATAGCGAGCAGTACTTC	CASSFGGADSEQYF
TRBV3-1	.	TRBJ2-2	many	TGTGCCAGCAGCCCGACAGGTACCGGGGAGCTGTTTTTT	CASSPTGTGELFF
TRBV27	.	TRBJ2-7	once	TGTGCCAGCAGTCTCCGGGGGACAGCCGCCTACGAGCAGTACTTC	CASSLRGTAAYEQYF
TRBV4-1	.	TRBJ2-1	.	TGCGCCAGCAGCCAAGTGGGTCGGTGGCAGGGCCTCCCCTACAATGAGCAGTTCTTC	CASSQVGRWQGLPYNEQFF
TRBV29-1	.	TRBJ2-7	many	TGCAGCGTTGCGGGAGCAACCTACGAGCAGTACTTC	CSVAGATYEQYF
TRBV12-3/TRBV12-4	TRBD1	TRBJ1-1	.	TGTGCCACCTCGACAGGGGAAGGGACTGAAGCTTTCTTT	CATSTGEGTEAFF
TRBV10-2	.	TRBJ2-5	.	TGCGCCAGCAGTGAGTTCCACCGGGGGCTTCAAGAGACCCAGTACTTC	CASSEFHRGLQETQYF